One sample yielded the 11 T cell receptor beta chains listed below, sequenced in a study of blood T cell repertoires in COVID-19. The assay was immunoSEQ multiplex PCR, and TCRdb's table has in-frame clones only and misses some. The repertoire includes about 230,000 clones, roughly 80% of them detected once, and approximately 2.5% sits in the top ten. Sequenced input: peripheral blood. All receptors derive from a woman aged 70-85 years with active or convalescent COVID-19.

V is TRBV2 and J is TRBJ2-7, with TRBD1 matching 7 bases. Germline CDR1 is SNHLY and CDR2 is FYNNEI. Unmatched junction bases numbered 5, after V lost 9 bases and J lost 0 bases. This CDR3 has 13 residues. CDR3 sequence reads: CARGGQSSYEQYF. DNA of the CDR3: TGTGCCAGAGGGGGACAGAGCTCCTACGAGCAGTACTTC. Combining the CDR3 with reference TRBV2 and TRBJ2-7 gives the whole variable domain EPEVTQTPSHQVTQMGQEVILRCVPISNHLYFYWYRQILGQKVEFLVSFYNNEISEKSEIFDDQFSVERPDGSNFTLKIRSTKLEDSAMYFCARGGQSSYEQYFGPGTRLTVT.

V is TRBV27 and J is TRBJ1-2, with 8 bases lining up with TRBD1. The CDR3 length is 13 residues. Germline V gene data show CDR1 as MNHEY and CDR2 as SMNVEV (reference sequence). The V and J ends lost 4 bases and 5 bases, in that order; junction bases with no gene match: 3. CDR3 DNA sequence: TGTGCCAGCAGTTCCCGGACAGGGTATGGCTACACCTTC. Amino acid sequence: CASSSRTGYGYTF.

The J gene is TRBJ1-5, the V gene TRBV27, with D tentatively TRBD1 (5 bases). Trimming pared 6 bases from V and 0 bases from J, leaving 9 bases between. In germline, CDR1 is MNHEY, CDR2 SMNVEV (reference sequence). The CDR3 loop spans 14 amino acids. CDR3 nucleotides: TGTGCCAGCAGCGCGACAGATAGCAATCAGCCCCAGCATTTT. Its protein is CASSATDSNQPQHF.

This chain's CDR3 is CASSIMGRDNEQFF. CDR3 nucleotide sequence: TGTGCCAGTAGTATTATGGGTCGGGACAATGAGCAGTTCTTC. The chain uses TRBV19 and TRBJ2-1; D not resolved. CDR1 is LNHDA and CDR2 is SQIVND in the germline V gene (reference sequence). The V end lost 3 bases, the J end lost 5 bases, and 11 bases lay between the germline ends. The length of the CDR3 is 14 residues.

DNA for the CDR3: TGTGCCAGTAGTGTCCGGGTCCAAGAGACCCAGTACTTC. This gives the protein CASSVRVQETQYF. The rearrangement uses TRBV19 and TRBJ2-5; D is unclear. Germline V gene sequence: CDR1 LNHDA, CDR2 SQIVND (reference sequence). The CDR3 runs 13 residues. V was cut by 5 bases and J by 1 base, with 8 bases left in between.

The CDR3: CASSKAPGLAGGRETQYF. DNA for the CDR3: TGTGCCAGCAGCAAAGCACCCGGACTAGCGGGGGGACGGGAGACCCAGTACTTC. The J gene is TRBJ2-5, the V gene TRBV21-1; TRBD2, the table's D call, lacks a check against the DNA. TRBV21-1 counts as a pseudogene. This CDR3 is 18 amino acids long.

Notes on this clone: This specimen includes other DNA sequences encoding the same CDR3. The V call is TRBV5-1, the J call TRBJ1-4; perhaps TRBD1 as D (5 bases). There are 15 residues in the CDR3. The germline V gene encodes CDR1 SGHRS and CDR2 YFSETQ. V was trimmed by 0 bases and J by 2 bases, leaving 8 bases between them. Here the CDR3 reads CASSLDGGTNEKLFF. The CDR3 region has the DNA TGCGCCAGCAGCTTGGACGGGGGGACTAATGAAAAACTGTTTTTT. Full variable domain (missing parts from reference TRBV5-1 and TRBJ1-4): KAGVTQTPRYLIKTRGQQVTLSCSPISGHRSVSWYQQTPGQGLQFLFEYFSETQRNKGNFPGRFSGRQFSNSRSEMNVSTLELGDSALYLCASSLDGGTNEKLFFGSGTQLSVL.

CDR3 in amino acids: CASSIVGGLAGGPVEQFF. In DNA, the CDR3 is TGTGCCAGTAGTATAGTTGGAGGACTAGCGGGAGGGCCTGTTGAGCAGTTCTTC. The rearrangement uses TRBV19 and TRBJ2-1, with 15 bases identical to TRBD2. CDR1 is LNHDA and CDR2 is SQIVND in the germline V gene (reference sequence). This CDR3 has 18 amino acids. V trimming: 1 base; J trimming: 9 bases; junction bases outside the gene matches: 10. Based on the CDR3 plus reference TRBV19 and TRBJ2-1, the full variable domain is DGGITQSPKYLFRKEGQNVTLSCEQNLNHDAMYWYRQDPGQGLRLIYYSQIVNDFQKGDIAEGYSVSREKKESFPLTVTSAQKNPTAFYLCASSIVGGLAGGPVEQFFGPGTRLTVL.

V usage is TRBV4-1 and J usage is TRBJ1-4; 8 positions match TRBD1. CDR1 and CDR2 (germline): MGHRA, YSYEKL. The CDR3 is made up of 16 amino acids. Trimming at V came to 6 bases and at J to 9 bases, leaving 15 bases not matched to a gene. The CDR3: CASRRDTQGAGKKLFF. CDR3 bases: TGCGCCAGCAGGAGGGATACCCAGGGGGCCGGGAAAAAACTGTTTTTT.

The rearrangement joins TRBV18 to TRBJ2-7; TRBD2 might be the D (5 bases). The CDR3 is made up of 11 amino acids. Deletions cut 2 bases from V and 9 bases from J, with 8 bases between. Germline lookup yields CDR1 KGHSH and CDR2 LQKENI. The CDR3: CASSPEGLQYF. The CDR3, as DNA: TGTGCCAGCTCACCAGAGGGTCTGCAGTACTTC.

This clone was counted ten times or more. This chain uses TRBV7-2 with TRBJ1-3; a weak D match, TRBD1 (5 bases). Trimming left V 7 bases short and J 3 bases short, with 7 bases between. The CDR3 sequence is 12 residues long. The V gene's germline CDR1 is SGHTA and CDR2 FQGNSA. As DNA, the CDR3 is TGTGCCAGCAAGACAGATGGAAACACCATATATTTT. Translation gives CASKTDGNTIYF.